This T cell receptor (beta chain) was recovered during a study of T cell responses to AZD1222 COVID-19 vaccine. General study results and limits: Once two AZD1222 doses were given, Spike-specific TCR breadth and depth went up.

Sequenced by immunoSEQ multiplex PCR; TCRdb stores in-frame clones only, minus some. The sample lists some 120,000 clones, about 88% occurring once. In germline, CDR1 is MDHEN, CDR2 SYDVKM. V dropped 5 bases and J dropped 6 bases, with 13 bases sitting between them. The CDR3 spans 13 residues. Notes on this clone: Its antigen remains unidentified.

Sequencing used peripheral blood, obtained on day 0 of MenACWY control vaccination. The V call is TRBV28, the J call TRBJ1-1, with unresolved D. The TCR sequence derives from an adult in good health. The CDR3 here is CASSESGWAEAFF. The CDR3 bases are TGTGCCAGCAGTGAGAGTGGGTGGGCTGAAGCTTTCTTT.